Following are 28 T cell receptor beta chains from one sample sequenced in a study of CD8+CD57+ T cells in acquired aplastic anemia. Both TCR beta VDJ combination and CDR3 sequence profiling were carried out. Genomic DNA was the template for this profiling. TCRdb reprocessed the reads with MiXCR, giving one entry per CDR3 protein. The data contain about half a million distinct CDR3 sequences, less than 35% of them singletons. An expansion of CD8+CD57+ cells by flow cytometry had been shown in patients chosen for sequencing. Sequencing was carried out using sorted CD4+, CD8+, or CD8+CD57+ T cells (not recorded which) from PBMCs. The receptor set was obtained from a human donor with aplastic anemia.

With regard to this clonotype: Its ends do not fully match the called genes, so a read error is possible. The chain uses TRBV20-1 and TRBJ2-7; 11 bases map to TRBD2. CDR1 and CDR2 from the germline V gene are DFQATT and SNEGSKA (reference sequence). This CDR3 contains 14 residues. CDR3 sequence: CSATPSGRLNERYF. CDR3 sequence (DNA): TGCAGTGCAACTCCTAGCGGGAGGCTTAACGAGCGGTACTTC.

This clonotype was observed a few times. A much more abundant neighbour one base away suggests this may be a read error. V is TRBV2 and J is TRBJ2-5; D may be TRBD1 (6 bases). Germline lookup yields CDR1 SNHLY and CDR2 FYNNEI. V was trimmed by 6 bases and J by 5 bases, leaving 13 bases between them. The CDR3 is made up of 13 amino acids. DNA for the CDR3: TGTGCCAGCAGAGCAGGGGAGATGGAGACCCAGTACTTC. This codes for CASRAGEMETQYF.

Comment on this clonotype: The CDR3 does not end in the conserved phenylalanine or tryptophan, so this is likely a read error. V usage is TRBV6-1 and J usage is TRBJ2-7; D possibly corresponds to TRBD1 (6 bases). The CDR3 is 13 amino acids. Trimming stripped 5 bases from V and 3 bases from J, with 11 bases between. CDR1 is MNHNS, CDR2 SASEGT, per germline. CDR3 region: CASSPRQDYEQYS. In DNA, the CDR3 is TGTGCCAGCAGTCCCCGACAGGACTACGAGCAGTACTCC.

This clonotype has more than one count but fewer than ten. The CDR3 DNA reads TGCAGCGTTGTCCTAGGAACCGGGAATACGGCCTATGGCTACACCTTC. Residues: CSVVLGTGNTAYGYTF. The chain couples TRBV29-1 to TRBJ1-2; D not certain. The CDR3 is made up of 16 amino acids. Germline V CDR1 and CDR2: SQVTM, ANQGSEA. Trimming shortened V by 4 bases and J by 4 bases, and 22 bases separated the two germline ends.

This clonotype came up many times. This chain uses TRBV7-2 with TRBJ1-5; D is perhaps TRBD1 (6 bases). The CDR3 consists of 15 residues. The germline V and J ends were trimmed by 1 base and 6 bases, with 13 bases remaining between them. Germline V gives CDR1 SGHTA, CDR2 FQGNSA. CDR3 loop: CASSLGSGHVQPQHF. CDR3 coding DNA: TGTGCCAGCAGCTTAGGATCGGGACATGTTCAGCCCCAGCATTTT.

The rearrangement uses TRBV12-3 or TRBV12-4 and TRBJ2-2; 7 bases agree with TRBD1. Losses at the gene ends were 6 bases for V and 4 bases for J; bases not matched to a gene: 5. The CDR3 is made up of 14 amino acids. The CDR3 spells CASRRQGGTGELFF. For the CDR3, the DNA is TGTGCCAGCAGACGACAGGGCGGCACCGGGGAGCTGTTTTTT.

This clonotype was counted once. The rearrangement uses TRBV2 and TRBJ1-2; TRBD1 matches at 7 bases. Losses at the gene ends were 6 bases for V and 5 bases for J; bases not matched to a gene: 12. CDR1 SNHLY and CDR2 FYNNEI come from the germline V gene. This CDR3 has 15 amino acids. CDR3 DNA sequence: TGTGCCAGCAGACCAACGGCCAGACAGGGTTATGGCTACACCTTC. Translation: CASRPTARQGYGYTF.

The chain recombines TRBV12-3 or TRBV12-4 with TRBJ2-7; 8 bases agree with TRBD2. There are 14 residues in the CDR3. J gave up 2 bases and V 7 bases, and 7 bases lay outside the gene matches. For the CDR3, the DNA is TGTGCCAGCAATGTAGCGGGGCTGACCTACGAGCAGTACTTC. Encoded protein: CASNVAGLTYEQYF.

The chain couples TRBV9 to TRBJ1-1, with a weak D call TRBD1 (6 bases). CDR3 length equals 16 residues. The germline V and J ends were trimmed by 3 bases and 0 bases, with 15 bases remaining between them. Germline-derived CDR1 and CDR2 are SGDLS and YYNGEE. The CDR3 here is CASSALQGHLNTEAFF. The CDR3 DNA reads TGTGCCAGCAGCGCCCTCCAGGGACACTTGAACACTGAAGCTTTCTTT.

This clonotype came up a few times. CDR3 in DNA: TGCGCCAGCAGCTACAATCCGGGGGGTGCTACTAACGAGCAGTACTTC. Protein product: CASSYNPGGATNEQYF. The rearrangement links TRBV5-1 to TRBJ2-1, with TRBD2 matching over 7 bases. The tail of the sequence fits TRBJ2-7 better, so the J call may be wrong. Germline CDR1 reads SGHRS; CDR2 reads YFSETQ. CDR3 length equals 16 residues.

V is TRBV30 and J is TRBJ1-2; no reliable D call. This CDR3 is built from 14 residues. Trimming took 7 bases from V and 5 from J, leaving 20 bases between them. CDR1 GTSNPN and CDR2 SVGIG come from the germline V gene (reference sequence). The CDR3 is CAFPGPGDSYGYTF. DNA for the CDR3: TGTGCCTTCCCCGGGCCGGGAGACTCTTATGGCTACACCTTC.

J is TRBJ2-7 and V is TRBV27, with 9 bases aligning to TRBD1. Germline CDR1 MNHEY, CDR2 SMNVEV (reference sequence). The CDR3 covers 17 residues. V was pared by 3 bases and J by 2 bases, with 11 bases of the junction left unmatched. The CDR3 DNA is TGTGCCAGCAGTTTCATTCGTCCGGGACAGGGTCCCTACGAGCAGTACTTC. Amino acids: CASSFIRPGQGPYEQYF.

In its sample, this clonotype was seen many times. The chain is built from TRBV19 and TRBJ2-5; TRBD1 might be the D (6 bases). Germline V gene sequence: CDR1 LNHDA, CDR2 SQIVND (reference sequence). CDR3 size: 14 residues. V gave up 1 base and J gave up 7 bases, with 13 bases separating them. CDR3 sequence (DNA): TGTGCCAGTAGTATAGGGACAGCCAAGAGGACCCAGTACTTC. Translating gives CASSIGTAKRTQYF. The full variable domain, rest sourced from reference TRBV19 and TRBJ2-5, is DGGITQSPKYLFRKEGQNVTLSCEQNLNHDAMYWYRQDPGQGLRLIYYSQIVNDFQKGDIAEGYSVSREKKESFPLTVTSAQKNPTAFYLCASSIGTAKRTQYFGPGTRLLVL.

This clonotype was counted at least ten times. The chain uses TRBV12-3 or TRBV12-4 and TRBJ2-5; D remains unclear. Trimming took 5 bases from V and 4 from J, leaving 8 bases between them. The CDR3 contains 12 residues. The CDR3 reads CASSRQGETQYF. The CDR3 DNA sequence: TGTGCCAGCAGTCGGCAAGGAGAGACCCAGTACTTC.

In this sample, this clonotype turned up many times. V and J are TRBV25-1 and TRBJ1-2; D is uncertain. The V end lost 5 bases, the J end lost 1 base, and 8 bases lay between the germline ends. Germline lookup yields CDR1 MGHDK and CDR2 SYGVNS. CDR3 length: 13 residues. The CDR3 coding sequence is TGTGCCAGCAGTTCCCCGGGTAACTATGGCTACACCTTC. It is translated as CASSSPGNYGYTF.

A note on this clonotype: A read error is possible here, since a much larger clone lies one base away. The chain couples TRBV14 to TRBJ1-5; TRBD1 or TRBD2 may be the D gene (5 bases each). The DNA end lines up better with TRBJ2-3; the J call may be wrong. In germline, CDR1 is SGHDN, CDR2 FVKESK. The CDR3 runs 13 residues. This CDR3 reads CASSQVGGQPQYF. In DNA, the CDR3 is TGTGCCAGCAGCCAAGTTGGGGGTCAGCCCCAGTATTTT.

The CDR3 region has the DNA TGTGCCAGCAGCTGGGTACAGAGCCTGAACACTGAAGCTTTCTTT. The encoded protein is CASSWVQSLNTEAFF. The genes are TRBV5-6 and TRBJ1-1; D is unclear. Germline V gives CDR1 SGHDT, CDR2 YYEEEE. The CDR3 has 15 residues. Between the trimmed V and J ends, which lost 3 bases and 0 bases, there was a span of 12 bases.

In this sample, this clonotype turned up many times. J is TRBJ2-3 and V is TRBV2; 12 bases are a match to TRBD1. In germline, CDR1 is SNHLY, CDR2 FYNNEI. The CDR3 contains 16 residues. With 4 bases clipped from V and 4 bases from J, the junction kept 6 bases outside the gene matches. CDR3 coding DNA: TGTGCCAGCAGTGCCTCCGGGACAGGGGGCGCAGATACGCAGTATTTT. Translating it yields CASSASGTGGADTQYF.

The CDR3: CASSQDPPGVGYTF. The DNA for the CDR3 is TGCGCCAGCAGCCAAGATCCCCCGGGGGTGGGCTACACCTTC. The chain recombines TRBV4-3 with TRBJ1-2; D is possibly TRBD1 (5 bases). The CDR3 length is 14 residues. The V end lost 0 bases, the J end lost 8 bases, and 13 bases lay between the germline ends. CDR1 and CDR2 (germline): LGHNA, YSLEER.

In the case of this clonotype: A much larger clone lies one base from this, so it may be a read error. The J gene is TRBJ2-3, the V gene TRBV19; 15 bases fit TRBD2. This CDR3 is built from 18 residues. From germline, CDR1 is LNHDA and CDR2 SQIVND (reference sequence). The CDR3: CASSTRGTSGGSTDTQCF. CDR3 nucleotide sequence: TGTGCCAGTAGTACCCGCGGGACTAGCGGGGGGAGCACAGATACGCAGTGTTTT.

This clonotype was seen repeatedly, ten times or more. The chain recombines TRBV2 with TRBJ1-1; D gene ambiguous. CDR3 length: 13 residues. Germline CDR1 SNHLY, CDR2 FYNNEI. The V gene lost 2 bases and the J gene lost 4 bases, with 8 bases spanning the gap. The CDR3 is CASSEKEGTEAFF. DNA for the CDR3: TGTGCCAGCAGTGAAAAGGAGGGCACTGAAGCTTTCTTT.

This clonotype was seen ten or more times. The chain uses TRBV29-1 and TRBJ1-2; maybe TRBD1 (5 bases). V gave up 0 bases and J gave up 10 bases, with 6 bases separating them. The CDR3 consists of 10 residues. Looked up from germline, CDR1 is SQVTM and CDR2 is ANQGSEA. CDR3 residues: CSVEEGTYTF. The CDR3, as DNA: TGCAGCGTTGAAGAAGGGACCTACACCTTC.

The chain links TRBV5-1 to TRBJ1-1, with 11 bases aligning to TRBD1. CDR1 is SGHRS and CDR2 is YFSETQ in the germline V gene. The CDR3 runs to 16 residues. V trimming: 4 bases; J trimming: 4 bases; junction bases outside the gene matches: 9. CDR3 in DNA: TGCGCCAGCAGCGACGGACAGGGGGCGGGGGGCACTGAAGCTTTCTTT. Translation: CASSDGQGAGGTEAFF.

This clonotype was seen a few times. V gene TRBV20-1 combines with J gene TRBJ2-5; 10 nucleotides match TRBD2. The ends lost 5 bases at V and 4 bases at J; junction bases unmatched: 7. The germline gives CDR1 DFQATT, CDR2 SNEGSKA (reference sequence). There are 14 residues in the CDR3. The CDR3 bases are TGCAGTGCTGGTCTAGCGGGAGCGGGAGAGACCCAGTACTTC. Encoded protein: CSAGLAGAGETQYF.

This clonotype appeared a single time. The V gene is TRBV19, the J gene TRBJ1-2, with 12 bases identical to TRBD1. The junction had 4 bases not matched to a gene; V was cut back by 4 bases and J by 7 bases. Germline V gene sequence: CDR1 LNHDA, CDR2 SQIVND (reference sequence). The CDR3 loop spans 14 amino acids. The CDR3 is CASSSGTGGIGYTF. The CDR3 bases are TGTGCCAGTAGTAGCGGGACAGGGGGCATTGGCTACACCTTC. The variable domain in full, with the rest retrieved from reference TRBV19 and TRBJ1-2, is DGGITQSPKYLFRKEGQNVTLSCEQNLNHDAMYWYRQDPGQGLRLIYYSQIVNDFQKGDIAEGYSVSREKKESFPLTVTSAQKNPTAFYLCASSSGTGGIGYTFGSGTRLTVV.

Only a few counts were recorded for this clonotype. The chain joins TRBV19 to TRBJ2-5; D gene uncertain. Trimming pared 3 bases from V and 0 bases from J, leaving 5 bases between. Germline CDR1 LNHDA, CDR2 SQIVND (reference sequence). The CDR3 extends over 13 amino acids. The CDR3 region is CASSMYNQETQYF. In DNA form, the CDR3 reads TGTGCCAGTAGTATGTACAACCAAGAGACCCAGTACTTC.

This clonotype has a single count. The CDR3 spells CASRSWRGDSYEQYF. The CDR3 nucleotides read TGTGCCAGCAGGAGTTGGCGGGGGGACTCCTACGAGCAGTACTTC. The V and J genes are TRBV2 and TRBJ2-7; 8 nucleotides line up with TRBD2. CDR1 is SNHLY and CDR2 is FYNNEI in the germline V gene. J gave up 0 bases and V 6 bases, and 7 bases lay outside the gene matches. The CDR3 consists of 15 residues.

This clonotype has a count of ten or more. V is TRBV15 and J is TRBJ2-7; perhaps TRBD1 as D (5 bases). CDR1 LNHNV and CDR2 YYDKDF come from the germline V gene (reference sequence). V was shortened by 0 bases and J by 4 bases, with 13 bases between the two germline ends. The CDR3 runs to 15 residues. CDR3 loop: CATSRDSSPGYEQYF. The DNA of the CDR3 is TGTGCCACCAGCAGAGACTCGTCTCCAGGGTACGAGCAGTACTTC.